The 2 T cell receptor beta chains below come from one sample, sequenced in a study of metastatic and nonmetastatic thyroid tumors. TCRdb re-called clones from the PCR reads using MiXCR. The table has almost 85,000 clones, under 15% seen once; the top ten hold roughly 8.2%. Each patient came to thyroid surgery without any prior treatment (of any kind). Material: tumor tissue. Receptor source: a female donor with papillary thyroid cancer or a benign thyroid nodule (not recorded which). Some clones in this sample may be carry-over from other donors' samples.

This clone was observed once. A junction end diverges from the germline sequence, so it may reflect a read error. This chain uses TRBV7-9 with TRBJ1-2, with 7 positions matching TRBD1. This CDR3 region has 15 residues. Looked up from germline, CDR1 is SEHNR and CDR2 is FQNEAQ (reference sequence). CDR3 sequence reads: CGSGHRDSPNYGYTF. CDR3 coding DNA: TGTGGCAGCGGCCACCGGGACAGTCCTAACTATGGCTACACCTTC.

This clone was observed at least ten times. The same CDR3 can be traced to other DNA sequences in this sample. V usage is TRBV27 and J usage is TRBJ2-5, with D tentatively TRBD2 (6 bases). V was trimmed by 3 bases and J by 1 base, leaving 15 bases between them. From germline, CDR1 is MNHEY and CDR2 SMNVEV (reference sequence). CDR3 length: 16 amino acids. CDR3 bases: TGTGCCAGCAGTTTTGAAGACCTCGGGGGCCAAGAGACCCAGTACTTC. This sequence encodes CASSFEDLGGQETQYF.